These 29 T cell receptor beta chains were sequenced from one sample in a study of tumor and adjacent non-tumor tissue in lung cancer. A modified ARM-PCR protocol with three rounds of nested PCR amplified TCRbeta. MiXCR, run by TCRdb on the multiplex PCR reads, gives a single entry per CDR3 protein. The repertoire consists of about 200,000 distinct CDR3 sequences, with approximately 74% occurring once and the leading ten covering under 30%. The template was RNA from unsorted bulk tissue. The sequenced material came from lung tumor tissue. The receptors come from a man aged 55 to 70 with non-small cell lung cancer.

A word on this clonotype: The junction does not match germline at one end; this may be a read error. The chain joins TRBV13 to TRBJ2-7; D uncertain. Germline V gene lookup returns CDR1 PRHDT and CDR2 FYEKMQ (reference sequence). The CDR3 length is 15 residues. The CDR3 spells CASSSPGPERTDQYF. The CDR3 DNA sequence: TGTGCCAGTAGCTCCCCGGGCCCCGAACGCACCGATCAATACTTC.

This clonotype was found once. At one end, the junction sequence differs from germline, possibly due to a read error. The V call is TRBV5-1, the J call TRBJ1-2; D not certain. The CDR3 loop spans 14 amino acids. Germline lookup yields CDR1 SGHRS and CDR2 YFSETQ. CDR3 region: CASSSEARHYGYPF. The CDR3 nucleotides are TGCGCCAGCAGCTCCGAAGCCAGACACTATGGCTACCCCTTC.

This clonotype is a singleton in its sample. A much larger clone lies a single base off, so this may be a read error. The chain couples TRBV12-3 or TRBV12-4 to TRBJ2-7; D is undetermined. The CDR3 loop spans 13 amino acids. The V end was cut by 1 base, the J end by 6 bases, with 10 bases between. As DNA, the CDR3 is TGTGCCAGCAGTTTAGACTTCTGGGGCGAGCAGTACTTC. It yields the protein CASSLDFWGEQYF.

The V call is TRBV11-3, the J call TRBJ2-3; TRBD1 is a possible D gene (5 bases). The CDR3 sequence is 15 residues long. Trimming took 10 bases from V and 6 from J, leaving 23 bases between them. Per the germline V gene, CDR1 is SGHNT and CDR2 is YENEEA. The CDR3 here is CAITLALGAGDTQYF. The DNA for the CDR3 is TGTGCCATCACCCTCGCTCTAGGGGCCGGGGATACGCAGTATTTT.

A remark on this clonotype: This could be a read error, since a much larger clone is one nucleotide away. The chain uses TRBV20-1 and TRBJ1-2; D is undetermined. Germline loops: CDR1 DFQATT, CDR2 SNEGSKA (reference sequence). The length of the CDR3 is 15 residues. CDR3 DNA sequence: TGCAATGCTAACAGCTTACAAAAAACCGGCTATGGCTACACCTTC. Protein: CNANSLQKTGYGYTF.

Notes on this clonotype: An end of the junction does not agree with germline; a read error may underlie this. The rearrangement uses TRBV11-2 and TRBJ1-6; D is unresolved. This CDR3 is 17 amino acids long. The germline V gene encodes CDR1 SGHAT and CDR2 FQNNGV. The DNA of the CDR3 is TGTGCCAGCAACTTATACCCCACGGACGCGTTTAAGCCACCTCCCCACTTT. This translates into CASNLYPTDAFKPPPHF.

Remarks on this clonotype: Given the absence of the conserved phenylalanine or tryptophan at the CDR3 end, a read error is likely. The chain links TRBV11-3 to TRBJ2-1; 9 bases are a match to TRBD2. V shed 4 bases and J 7 bases; nucleotides not matched to a gene: 14. CDR3 length equals 17 residues. In germline, CDR1 is SGHNT, CDR2 YENEEA. For the CDR3, the DNA is TGTGCCAGCAGCTCCTCGAGCGCGGGGGGGGTAAGTAATGAGCAGTTCTCA. Protein sequence: CASSSSSAGGVSNEQFS.

The chain combines TRBV12-3 or TRBV12-4 with TRBJ2-3; D is uncertain. This CDR3 has 13 residues. Trimming took 7 bases from V and 15 from J, leaving 23 bases between them. CDR3 protein: CASTPVSTDMHYF. CDR3 nucleotides: TGTGCCAGCACTCCCGTTAGCACAGATATGCATTATTTT.

This rearrangement joins TRBV7-9 to TRBJ1-2; 8 positions agree with TRBD1. The CDR3 extends over 12 amino acids. V gave up 3 bases and J gave up 10 bases; unmatched junction bases: 4. Germline V CDR1 and CDR2: SEHNR, FQNEAQ (reference sequence). This chain's CDR3 is CASSLDRVDYTF. The CDR3 nucleotides read TGTGCCAGCAGCTTGGACAGGGTTGACTACACCTTC.

For this clonotype: This may come from a read error, since a much larger clone is one base off. V usage is TRBV20-1 and J usage is TRBJ2-1; 9 positions agree with TRBD1. The germline V gene encodes CDR1 DFQATT and CDR2 SNEGSKA (reference sequence). This CDR3 comprises 14 residues. CDR3 amino acids: CSAPTGGGYNEEFF. The DNA for the CDR3 is TGCAGTGCTCCTACAGGGGGCGGCTACAATGAGGAGTTCTTC.

This clonotype was observed once. The junction and the germline gene differ at one end; a read error may be behind it. This chain connects TRBV12-3 or TRBV12-4 to TRBJ1-5; weak D call: TRBD1 (5 bases). CDR3 length: 12 amino acids. In DNA form, the CDR3 reads TGTGCCAGTAGTGGACACAATCACCCCCAGCATTTT. It translates to CASSGHNHPQHF.

On this clonotype itself: A junction end diverges from the germline sequence, so it may reflect a read error. The J gene is TRBJ1-2, the V gene TRBV6-2 or TRBV6-3, with D perhaps TRBD1 (5 bases). Germline V gives CDR1 MNHEY, CDR2 SVGEGT. The CDR3 totals 17 residues. The CDR3 DNA follows: TGTGTCAGCAGTTACCAACGGGGCGGCCCTGGATTTTATGGCTACACCTTC. This gives the protein CVSSYQRGGPGFYGYTF.

In this sample, this clonotype turned up many times. The rearrangement joins TRBV28 to TRBJ1-2; 7 nucleotides align to TRBD1. In germline, CDR1 is MDHEN, CDR2 SYDVKM. V lost 4 bases to trimming and J lost 4 bases; unmatched junction nucleotides: 3. This CDR3 has 13 amino acids. Written as DNA, the CDR3 is TGTGCCAGCAGTTACCGGGACAGCTATGGCTACACCTTC. Translated, it gives CASSYRDSYGYTF.

In regard to this clonotype: The CDR3 does not end in the conserved phenylalanine or tryptophan, so this is likely a read error. The J gene is TRBJ1-3, the V gene TRBV12-3 or TRBV12-4, with D perhaps matching TRBD1 (6 bases). V was pared by 9 bases and J by 0 bases, with 9 bases between. The CDR3 length is 13 residues. CDR3 amino acids: CARMTGSGNTIYL. In DNA form, the CDR3 reads TGTGCCAGGATGACAGGCTCTGGAAACACCATATATCTT.

This clonotype is a singleton in its sample. The rearrangement links TRBV29-1 to TRBJ2-3; maybe TRBD1 (5 bases). V lost 1 base and J lost 5, with 13 bases in between. CDR1 is SQVTM and CDR2 is ANQGSEA in the germline V gene. The CDR3 runs 14 residues. The CDR3, as DNA: TGCAGCGTTGAAGTGGGGATCCAGGGAGATACGCAGTATTTT. It codes for CSVEVGIQGDTQYF.

On this clonotype itself: Mismatch with germline at one junction end may stem from a read error. This chain uses TRBV12-3 or TRBV12-4 with TRBJ1-1; 7 bases match TRBD1. This CDR3 is 16 amino acids long. CDR3 sequence reads: CVSRPGQTIPNTEAFF. CDR3 nucleotides: TGTGTCAGCAGGCCGGGACAGACAATTCCGAACACTGAAGCTTTCTTT.

A remark on this clonotype: This could be a read error, since a much larger clone is one nucleotide away. The chain combines TRBV12-3 or TRBV12-4 with TRBJ1-5; D uncertain. V was shortened by 5 bases and J by 7 bases, with 15 bases between the two germline ends. The CDR3 runs 14 residues. As DNA, the CDR3 is TGTGCCAGCAGTAAGACAAGCGAAAGGCAGCCCCAGCATTTT. Protein product: CASSKTSERQPQHF.

This clonotype was counted only a few times. The CDR3 here is CASSYTGDQPQHF. The CDR3 DNA sequence: TGTGCCAGCAGTTACACTGGGGATCAGCCCCAGCATTTT. The rearrangement joins TRBV6-2 or TRBV6-3 to TRBJ1-5; D not resolved. Germline V gene data show CDR1 as MNHEY and CDR2 as SVGEGT. The CDR3 loop spans 13 amino acids. The V and J ends lost 2 bases and 5 bases respectively, with 7 bases between them.

The genes are TRBV5-5 and TRBJ2-3; D uncertain. CDR3 size: 16 residues. V lost 2 bases, J lost 2 bases, and 15 bases lay in between. CDR1 and CDR2 from the germline V gene are SGHKS and YYEKEE (reference sequence). The CDR3 loop is CASSLSHFSNTDTQYF. The CDR3 DNA is TGTGCCAGCAGCTTAAGCCACTTTTCTAACACAGATACGCAGTATTTT.

The V and J genes are TRBV5-1 and TRBJ2-7; tentatively, D is TRBD1 (5 bases). The CDR3 length is 15 residues. Trimming removed 1 base at V and 9 bases at J, with 20 bases between. The germline CDR1 and CDR2 sequences are SGHRS and YFSETQ. CDR3 nucleotides: TGCGCCAGCAGCTTGAGTGCCTGGACAAACGACGTGCAGTACTTC. Protein: CASSLSAWTNDVQYF.

The genes are TRBV20-1 and TRBJ1-5; D perhaps matches TRBD1 (5 bases). Trimming pared 5 bases from V and 4 bases from J, leaving 12 bases between. Germline V gene lookup returns CDR1 DFQATT and CDR2 SNEGSKA (reference sequence). The CDR3 spans 13 residues. CDR3 coding DNA: TGCAGTGCTGGCGGGGCAGTGAATCAGCCCCAGCATTTT. This encodes CSAGGAVNQPQHF.

About this clonotype: Compared with germline, one end of the junction differs, possibly owing to a read error. The V call is TRBV12-3 or TRBV12-4, the J call TRBJ1-2; no clear D. The CDR3 sequence is 14 residues long. The chain's CDR3 is CAISLGAGQGRYTF. For the CDR3, the DNA is TGTGCCATCAGTCTCGGAGCGGGTCAAGGCCGCTACACCTTC.

A remark on this clonotype: A read error may produce the germline difference seen at one junction end. The J gene is TRBJ1-1, the V gene TRBV11-2; 9 bases are a match to TRBD1. Germline V gives CDR1 SGHAT, CDR2 FQNNGV. The CDR3 totals 14 residues. The CDR3: CDSSSGTGYAEAFF. The CDR3 DNA reads TGTGACAGCAGCTCAGGGACAGGGTATGCTGAAGCTTTCTTT.

This rearrangement joins TRBV20-1 to TRBJ1-2, with a weak D call TRBD1 (5 bases). Germline CDR1 DFQATT, CDR2 SNEGSKA (reference sequence). The CDR3 is 13 residues long. V was cut by 4 bases and J by 4 bases, with 13 bases left in between. This CDR3 is CSAIIQGCYGYTF. The CDR3 DNA sequence: TGCAGTGCTATCATCCAGGGATGCTATGGCTACACCTTC.

This clonotype showed up just once. A read error may account for a junction end that differs from germline. V and J are TRBV20-1 and TRBJ2-1; TRBD2 aligns across 7 bases. Germline values: CDR1 DFQATT, CDR2 SNEGSKA (reference sequence). The CDR3 covers 15 residues. The CDR3 spells CSTRNPTSAYNEQFF. In nucleotides, the CDR3 is TGCAGTACTAGAAATCCAACTAGCGCTTACAATGAGCAGTTCTTC.

This clonotype occurred a few times. A clone one base away is much larger, so this may be a read error. The chain links TRBV6-1 to TRBJ2-3, with D hard to call. V lost 6 bases and J 1 base, leaving 8 bases between the germline ends. The CDR3 loop spans 13 amino acids. Germline V gene lookup returns CDR1 MNHNS and CDR2 SASEGT. CDR3 sequence: CASSPICTDTQYF. As DNA, the CDR3 is TGTGCCAGCAGCCCAATCTGCACAGATACGCAGTATTTT.

Of note for this clonotype: The junction departs from the called germline gene at one end, perhaps through a read error. The V call is TRBV20-1, the J call TRBJ2-3; unclear D gene. From germline, CDR1 is DFQATT and CDR2 SNEGSKA (reference sequence). The CDR3 sequence is 13 residues long. The CDR3 DNA reads as TGCAGTGCTAGGTGCGTCACCGCAGACACGCAATATTTT. Translated, it gives CSARCVTADTQYF.

This clonotype was seen just once. The genes are TRBV5-4 and TRBJ2-3, with TRBD2 matching over 9 bases. Germline CDR1 and CDR2: SGHNT and YYREEE (reference sequence). The trim removed 4 bases at V and 7 bases at J, leaving 10 bases unmatched. This CDR3 comprises 15 residues. CDR3 bases: TGTGCCAGCAGCCTAAGACTAGCGGATGGGAATACGCAGTATTTT. Translation: CASSLRLADGNTQYF.

This chain links TRBV20-1 with TRBJ1-1; 7 bases line up with TRBD1. V was pared by 6 bases and J by 4 bases, with 14 bases of the junction left unmatched. The germline gives CDR1 DFQATT, CDR2 SNEGSKA (reference sequence). This CDR3 has 15 amino acids. CDR3 sequence (DNA): TGCAGTGCCCCCTTGCCTGGCAGGGGGGGCACTGAAGCTTTCTTT. Protein sequence: CSAPLPGRGGTEAFF.